This T cell receptor (beta chain) was identified in a study of T cells after yellow fever vaccination. Each CDR3 protein gets one entry after TCRdb re-called the 5' RACE reads with MiXCR. The sample has 300,000 to 400,000 distinct CDR3 sequences; roughly 8% are singletons. Sample: PBMCs, taken roughly 47 days after the first yellow fever vaccination. The sequence came from a young man who received the YFV17D yellow fever vaccine.

CDR3 amino acids: CASSFSGEDTGELFF. The CDR3 DNA sequence: TGCGCCAGCAGCTTTTCCGGGGAGGACACCGGGGAGCTGTTTTTT. The chain uses TRBV5-1 and TRBJ2-2; the D gene is possibly TRBD2 (6 bases). Trimming removed 2 bases from V and 3 bases from J, with 11 bases in between. CDR3 length: 15 amino acids. CDR1 SGHRS and CDR2 YFSETQ come from the germline V gene.